This T cell receptor beta chain was retrieved from a study of T-cell reconstitution after alpha-beta-depleted transplantation in children. Broader study findings: There were reportedly several hundred expanded graft clones from which alpha-beta T cells came about two months after transplant. By one year post-transplant, T-cell counts and diversity largely arose from T cells that were newly produced. Some patients owed their high day-60 TCRbeta diversity to surviving recipient T cells and thymic progenitors.

The CDR3 has 15 residues. Germline lookup yields CDR1 MDHEN and CDR2 SYDVKM. Trimming removed 6 bases at V and 3 bases at J, with 15 bases between. Concerning this clonotype itself: Its antigen is unknown. Given a much more abundant clone one base away, this may be a read error.

As it was prepared, the TCRbeta library received unique molecular identifiers. TCRdb passed the PCR reads through MiXCR, listing each CDR3 protein once. The table lists roughly 100,000 distinct CDR3 sequences, roughly 6% of them singletons. Sequencing used PBMCs, mostly from graft donor cells, obtained 60 days after TCRalphabeta/CD19-depleted stem cell transplant. This sequence originates from a female patient aged 2 to 10 who had a stem cell transplant for Fanconi anemia, so the T cells may come from the graft donor. The V and J genes are TRBV28 and TRBJ2-1; D might be TRBD1 (5 bases). CDR3 DNA: TGTGCCAGCAGAGCCAGCAGGGCGAACTACAATGAGCAGTTCTTC. It yields the protein CASRASRANYNEQFF.